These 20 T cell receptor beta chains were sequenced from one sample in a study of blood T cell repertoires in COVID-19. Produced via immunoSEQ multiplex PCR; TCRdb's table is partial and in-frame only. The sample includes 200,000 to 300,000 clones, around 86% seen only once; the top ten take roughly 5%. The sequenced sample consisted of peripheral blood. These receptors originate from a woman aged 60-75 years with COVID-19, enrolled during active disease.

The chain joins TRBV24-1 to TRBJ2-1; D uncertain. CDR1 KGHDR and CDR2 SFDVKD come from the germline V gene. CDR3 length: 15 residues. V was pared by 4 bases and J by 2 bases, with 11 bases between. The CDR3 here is CATSDPWLAYNEQFF. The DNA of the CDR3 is TGTGCCACCAGTGACCCCTGGCTCGCCTACAATGAGCAGTTCTTC.

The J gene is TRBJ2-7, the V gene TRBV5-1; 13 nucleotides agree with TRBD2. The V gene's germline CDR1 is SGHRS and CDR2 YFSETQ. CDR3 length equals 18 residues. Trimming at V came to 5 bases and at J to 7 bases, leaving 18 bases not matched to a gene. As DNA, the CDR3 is TGCGCCAGCAGTTCTATCTCTCCCGGGACTAGCGGGGCGGGTGAGCAGTACTTC. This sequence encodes CASSSISPGTSGAGEQYF.

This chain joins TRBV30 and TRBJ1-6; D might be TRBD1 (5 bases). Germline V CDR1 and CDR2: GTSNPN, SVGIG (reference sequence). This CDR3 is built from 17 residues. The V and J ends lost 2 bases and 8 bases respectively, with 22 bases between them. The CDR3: CAWSSPPPGVGDSPLHF. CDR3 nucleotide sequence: TGTGCCTGGAGTTCGCCCCCCCCGGGGGTCGGGGATTCACCCCTCCACTTT.

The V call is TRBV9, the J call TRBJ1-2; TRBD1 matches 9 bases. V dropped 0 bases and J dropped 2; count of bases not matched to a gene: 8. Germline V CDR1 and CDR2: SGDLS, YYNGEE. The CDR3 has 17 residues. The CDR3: CASSVGGGTGGNYGYTF. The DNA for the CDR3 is TGTGCCAGCAGCGTAGGAGGGGGCACAGGGGGCAACTATGGCTACACCTTC. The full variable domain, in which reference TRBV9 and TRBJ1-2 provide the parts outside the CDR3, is DSGVTQTPKHLITATGQRVTLRCSPRSGDLSVYWYQQSLDQGLQFLIQYYNGEERAKGNILERFSAQQFPDLHSELNLSSLELGDSALYFCASSVGGGTGGNYGYTFGSGTRLTVV.

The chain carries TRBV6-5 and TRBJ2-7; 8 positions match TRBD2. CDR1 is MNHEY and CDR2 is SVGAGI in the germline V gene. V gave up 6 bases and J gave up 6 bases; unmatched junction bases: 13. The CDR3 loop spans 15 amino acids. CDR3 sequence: CASRPTTAGVPEQYF. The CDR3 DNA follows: TGTGCCAGCAGACCTACTACAGCGGGAGTGCCCGAGCAGTACTTC.

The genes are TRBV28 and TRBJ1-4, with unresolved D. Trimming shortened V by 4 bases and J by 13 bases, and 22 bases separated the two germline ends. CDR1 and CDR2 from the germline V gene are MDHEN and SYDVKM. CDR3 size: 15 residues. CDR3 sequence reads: CASSYGIRAPGGLFF. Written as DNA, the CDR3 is TGTGCCAGCAGTTACGGAATTCGGGCCCCCGGAGGACTGTTTTTT.

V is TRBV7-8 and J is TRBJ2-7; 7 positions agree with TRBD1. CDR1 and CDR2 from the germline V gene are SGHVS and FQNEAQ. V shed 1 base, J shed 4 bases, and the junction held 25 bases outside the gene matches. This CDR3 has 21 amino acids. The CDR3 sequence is CASSLVSAPGQSLTRGYEQYF. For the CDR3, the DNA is TGTGCCAGCAGCTTAGTATCGGCCCCGGGACAGTCACTGACGAGAGGTTACGAGCAGTACTTC.

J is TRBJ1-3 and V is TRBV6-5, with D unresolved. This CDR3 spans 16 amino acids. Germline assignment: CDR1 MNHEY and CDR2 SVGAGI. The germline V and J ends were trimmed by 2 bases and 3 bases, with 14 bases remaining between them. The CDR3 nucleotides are TGTGCCAGCAGTTACGGTAGTGAGAGCCTTGGAAACACCATATATTTT. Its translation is CASSYGSESLGNTIYF.

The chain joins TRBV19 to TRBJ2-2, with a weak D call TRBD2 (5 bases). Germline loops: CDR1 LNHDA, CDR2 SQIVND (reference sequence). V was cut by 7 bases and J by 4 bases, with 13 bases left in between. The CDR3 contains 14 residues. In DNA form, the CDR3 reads TGTGCCAGTATTACGGGGTATGGCACCGGGGAGCTGTTTTTT. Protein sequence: CASITGYGTGELFF. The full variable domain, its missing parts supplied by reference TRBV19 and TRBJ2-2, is DGGITQSPKYLFRKEGQNVTLSCEQNLNHDAMYWYRQDPGQGLRLIYYSQIVNDFQKGDIAEGYSVSREKKESFPLTVTSAQKNPTAFYLCASITGYGTGELFFGEGSRLTVL.

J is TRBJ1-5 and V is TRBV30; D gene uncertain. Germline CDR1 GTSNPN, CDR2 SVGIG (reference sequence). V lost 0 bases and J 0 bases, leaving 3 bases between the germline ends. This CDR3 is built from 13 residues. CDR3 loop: CAWSVLSNQPQHF. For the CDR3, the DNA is TGTGCCTGGAGTGTACTTAGCAATCAGCCCCAGCATTTT.

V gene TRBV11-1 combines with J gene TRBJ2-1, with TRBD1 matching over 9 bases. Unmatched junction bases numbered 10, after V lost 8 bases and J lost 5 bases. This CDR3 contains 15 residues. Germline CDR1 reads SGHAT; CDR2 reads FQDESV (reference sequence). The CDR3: CASVDGTGLDNEQFF. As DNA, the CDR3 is TGTGCCAGCGTAGACGGGACAGGGTTAGACAATGAGCAGTTCTTC.

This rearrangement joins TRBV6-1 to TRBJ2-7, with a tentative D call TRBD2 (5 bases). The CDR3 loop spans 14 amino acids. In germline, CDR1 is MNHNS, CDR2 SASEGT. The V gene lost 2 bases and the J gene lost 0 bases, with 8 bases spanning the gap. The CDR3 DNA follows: TGTGCCAGCAGTGAACAGGCGGGCTCCTACGAGCAGTACTTC. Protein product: CASSEQAGSYEQYF.

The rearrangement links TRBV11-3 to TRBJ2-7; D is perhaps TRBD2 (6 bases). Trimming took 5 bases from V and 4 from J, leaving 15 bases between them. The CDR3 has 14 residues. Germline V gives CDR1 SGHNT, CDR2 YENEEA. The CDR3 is CASSPRGGDYEQYF. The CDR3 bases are TGTGCCAGCAGCCCGCGGGGTGGAGATTACGAGCAGTACTTC. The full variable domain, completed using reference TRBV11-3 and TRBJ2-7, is EAGVVQSPRYKIIEKKQPVAFWCNPISGHNTLYWYLQNLGQGPELLIRYENEEAVDDSQLPKDRFSAERLKGVDSTLKIQPAELGDSAVYLCASSPRGGDYEQYFGPGTRLTVT.

CDR3 sequence reads: CATSDTLAGSYNEQFF. The CDR3 DNA is TGTGCCACCAGTGATACGTTAGCGGGATCCTACAATGAGCAGTTCTTC. V is TRBV24-1 and J is TRBJ2-1, with 8 bases that match TRBD2. CDR3 length: 16 residues. Germline CDR1 reads KGHDR; CDR2 reads SFDVKD. After removal of 3 bases from V and 1 base from J, the junction contained 4 bases not matched to a gene.

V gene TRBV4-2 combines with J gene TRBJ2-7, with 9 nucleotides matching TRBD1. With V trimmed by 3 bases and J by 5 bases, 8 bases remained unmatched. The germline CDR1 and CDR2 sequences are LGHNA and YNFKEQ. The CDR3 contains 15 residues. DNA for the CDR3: TGTGCCAGCAGCCAGGGAGATAGGACAGGGGACGAGCAGTACTTC. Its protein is CASSQGDRTGDEQYF.

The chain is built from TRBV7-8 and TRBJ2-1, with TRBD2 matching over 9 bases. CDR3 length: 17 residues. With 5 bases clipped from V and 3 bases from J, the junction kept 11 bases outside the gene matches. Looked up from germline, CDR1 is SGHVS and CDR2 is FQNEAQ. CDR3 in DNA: TGTGCCAGCAGCCCTACGGGCGGGACTAGCCTCTACAATGAGCAGTTCTTC. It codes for CASSPTGGTSLYNEQFF.

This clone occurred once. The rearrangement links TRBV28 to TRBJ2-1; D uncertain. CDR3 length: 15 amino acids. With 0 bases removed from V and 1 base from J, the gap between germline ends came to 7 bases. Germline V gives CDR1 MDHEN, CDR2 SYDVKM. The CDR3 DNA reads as TGTGCCAGCAGTTTATGGCGTAGTTCCTACAATGAGCAGTTCTTC. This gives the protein CASSLWRSSYNEQFF.

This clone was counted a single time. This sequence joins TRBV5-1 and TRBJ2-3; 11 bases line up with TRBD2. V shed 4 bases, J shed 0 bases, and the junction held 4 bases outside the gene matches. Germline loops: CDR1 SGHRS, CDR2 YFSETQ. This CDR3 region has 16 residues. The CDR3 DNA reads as TGCGCCAGCAGCGGAACTAGCGGGAGAAGCACAGATACGCAGTATTTT. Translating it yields CASSGTSGRSTDTQYF.

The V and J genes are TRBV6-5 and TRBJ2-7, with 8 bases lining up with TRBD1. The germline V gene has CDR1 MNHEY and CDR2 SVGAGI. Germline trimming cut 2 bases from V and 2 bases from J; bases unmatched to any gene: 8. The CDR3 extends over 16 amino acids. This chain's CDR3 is CASSYRTGLHAYEQYF. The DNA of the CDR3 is TGTGCCAGCAGTTACCGGACAGGGTTACACGCCTACGAGCAGTACTTC.

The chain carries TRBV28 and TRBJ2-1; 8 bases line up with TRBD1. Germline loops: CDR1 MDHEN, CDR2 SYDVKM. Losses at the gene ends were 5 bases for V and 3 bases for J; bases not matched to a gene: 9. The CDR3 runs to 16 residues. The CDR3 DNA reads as TGTGCCAGCAGTCCCCCGGACAGGGATGTCTACAATGAGCAGTTCTTC. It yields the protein CASSPPDRDVYNEQFF.